This TCR beta chain was obtained from a study of radiotherapy plus CTLA-4 blockade in lung cancer. About the study: Among patients, less than 20% showed objective responses, and around 30% had disease control.

In its sample, this clone was seen once. The target antigen is unknown. The CDR3 length is 16 residues. With 8 bases clipped from V and 1 base from J, the junction kept 13 bases outside the gene matches. Germline values: CDR1 MGHRA, CDR2 YSYEKL. Method: immunoSEQ multiplex PCR; TCRdb's copy keeps in-frame clones and lacks some. The sample lists 95,000 to 150,000 clones, around 90% occurring once. General study points: Some TCR clones had been derived from tumors. These clones expanded in peripheral blood after radiotherapy plus ipilimumab.

The clonotype comes from a human donor with non-small cell lung cancer that progressed on radiotherapy plus ipilimumab. This material consisted of peripheral blood, taken from a patient treated with radiotherapy plus ipilimumab. The chain carries TRBV4-1 and TRBJ2-7; 8 nucleotides line up with TRBD2. This chain's CDR3 is CASARADAGGSYEQYF. DNA for the CDR3: TGCGCCAGCGCAAGAGCAGATGCGGGAGGTTCCTACGAGCAGTACTTC.